Listed below are T cell receptor beta chains from one sample, sequenced in a study of cytomegalovirus exposure and HLA in healthy donors. Assay: immunoSEQ multiplex PCR; the TCRdb copy retains only in-frame clones and omits some. This sample has fewer than 250,000 clones, with around 79% found just once. Sequencing used PBMCs. These receptors were obtained from a woman aged 45-65 years in good health and CMV-seronegative. Each CDR3 is given with its conserved first and last residue. The D gene is left open where the match is weak. Size is omitted from some rows. Given values are once, few, many or a class for expanded clones.

v_gene	abundance	d_gene	j_gene	CDR3aa	CDR3nt
TRBV5-6	few	-	TRBJ1-1	CASSLGAGANTEAFF	TGTGCCAGCAGCTTGGGAGCTGGGGCGAACACTGAAGCTTTCTTT
TRBV9	-	-	TRBJ2-3	CASSVTSASTDTQYF	TGTGCCAGCAGCGTAACCAGCGCCTCCACAGATACGCAGTATTTT
TRBV4-1	-	TRBD2	TRBJ2-7	CASSPTSGGTYEQYF	TGCGCCAGCAGCCCTACTAGCGGGGGGACCTACGAGCAGTACTTC
TRBV7-8	-	-	TRBJ1-4	CASSLKGDTNEKLFF	TGTGCCAGCAGCTTAAAGGGGGATACTAATGAAAAACTGTTTTTT
TRBV5-1	few	TRBD1	TRBJ1-4	CASSFSGTANEKLFF	TGCGCCAGCAGCTTTTCCGGGACAGCTAATGAAAAACTGTTTTTT
TRBV19	-	-	TRBJ2-7	CATSPTTTYEQYF	TGTGCCACTAGCCCCACTACAACCTACGAGCAGTACTTC
TRBV7-6	-	TRBD2	TRBJ2-2	CASSLGPWTSGTGELFF	TGTGCCAGCAGCTTAGGGCCCTGGACTAGCGGCACCGGGGAGCTGTTTTTT
TRBV6-5	-	TRBD1	TRBJ1-4	CAAGQGQRNEKLFF	TGTGCCGCCGGGCAGGGACAGAGAAATGAAAAACTGTTTTTT
TRBV11-2	once	TRBD1	TRBJ1-1	CASSLISGGWTEAFF	TGTGCCAGCAGCTTAATCTCAGGGGGCTGGACTGAAGCTTTCTTT
TRBV29-1	once	TRBD1	TRBJ1-2	CSVAGQGASSRGYTF	TGCAGCGTTGCTGGACAGGGGGCATCGTCGAGGGGCTACACCTTC
TRBV2	few	-	TRBJ1-1	CASSGQGLTEAFF	TGTGCCAGCAGTGGGCAGGGATTAACTGAAGCTTTCTTT
TRBV4-2	-	-	TRBJ2-5	CASSQEWWEQETQYF	TGTGCCAGCAGCCAAGAGTGGTGGGAGCAAGAGACCCAGTACTTC
TRBV6-5	-	-	TRBJ1-3	CASSYSRFNSGNTIYF	TGTGCCAGCAGTTACTCGAGGTTTAACTCTGGAAACACCATATATTTT
TRBV15	few	-	TRBJ1-1	CATSRASSTEAFF	TGTGCCACCAGCAGAGCGTCGAGCACTGAAGCTTTCTTT
TRBV7-9	-	TRBD1	TRBJ2-1	CASSKGQSERNEQFF	TGTGCCAGCAGCAAGGGACAGTCGGAGAGGAATGAGCAGTTCTTC
TRBV19	-	-	TRBJ1-1	CASSHNRVKSPEAFF	TGTGCCAGTAGCCACAATCGGGTCAAGTCCCCTGAAGCTTTCTTT
TRBV4-3	-	TRBD1	TRBJ1-5	CASSQGDRAGQPQHF	TGCGCCAGCAGCCAAGGGGACAGGGCCGGTCAGCCCCAGCATTTT
TRBV6-6	-	TRBD2	TRBJ2-7	CASKGEGIASYEQYF	TGTGCCAGCAAAGGGGAGGGAATCGCCTCCTACGAGCAGTACTTC
TRBV5-6	-	-	TRBJ1-1	CASSSWGDPYNTEAFF	TGTGCCAGCAGCTCGTGGGGAGACCCTTATAACACTGAAGCTTTCTTT
TRBV18	-	TRBD2	TRBJ2-6	CASSPRSGVSGANVLTF	TGTGCCAGCTCACCCCGCAGCGGGGTCTCTGGGGCCAACGTCCTGACTTTC
TRBV18	-	TRBD1	TRBJ2-1	CASSPVWLTGQGRSNEQFF	TGTGCCAGCTCACCAGTTTGGCTGACGGGACAGGGTCGAAGTAATGAGCAGTTCTTC
TRBV7-9	once	-	TRBJ2-7	CASSLVLAGLDEQYF	TGTGCCAGCAGCTTAGTCCTCGCAGGGCTGGACGAGCAGTACTTC
TRBV6-5	few	TRBD1	TRBJ1-4	CASSYATGDEKLFF	TGTGCCAGCAGTTACGCGACAGGGGATGAAAAACTGTTTTTT
TRBV9	-	TRBD1	TRBJ2-1	CASDRDSLYNEQFF	TGTGCCAGCGACAGGGACAGCCTCTACAATGAGCAGTTCTTC
TRBV6-1	few	-	TRBJ2-1	CASGIGLRLNEQFF	TGTGCCAGCGGTATAGGACTACGATTAAATGAGCAGTTCTTC
TRBV7-3	-	-	TRBJ2-1	CASSLMRTGNEQFF	TGTGCCAGCAGCTTAATGCGCACGGGCAATGAGCAGTTCTTC
TRBV7-9	-	TRBD1	TRBJ2-3	CAGRPEGQYTQYF	TGTGCCGGCCGACCCGAGGGACAGTATACGCAGTATTTT
TRBV5-1	-	TRBD1	TRBJ1-3	CASSSQGTGNTIYF	TGCGCCAGCAGCTCACAGGGGACTGGAAACACCATATATTTT
TRBV18	-	-	TRBJ2-1	CASSPLQVEQFF	TGTGCCAGCTCACCACTGCAGGTTGAGCAGTTCTTC
TRBV4-3	-	-	TRBJ2-7	CASSGGSVPSYEQYF	TGCGCCAGCAGTGGGGGCTCCGTCCCATCCTACGAGCAGTACTTC
TRBV4-3	-	TRBD2	TRBJ2-1	CASSPVGGTSIHEQFF	TGCGCCAGCAGCCCTGTTGGTGGGACTAGCATCCATGAGCAGTTCTTC
TRBV12-2	once	-	TRBJ2-1	CASRSRGMGGRYNEQFF	TGTGCAAGTCGTTCCCGAGGGATGGGGGGGCGTTACAATGAGCAGTTCTTC
TRBV7-2	-	-	TRBJ1-5	CASSPGGNQPQHF	TGTGCCAGCAGTCCGGGGGGCAATCAGCCCCAGCATTTT
TRBV4-3	-	-	TRBJ2-3	CASSQDDRHTDTQYF	TGCGCCAGCAGCCAAGATGACAGGCACACAGATACGCAGTATTTT
TRBV10-3	-	TRBD2	TRBJ2-1	CAISVTSGGNNEQFF	TGTGCCATCAGTGTGACTAGCGGGGGAAACAATGAGCAGTTCTTC
TRBV18	-	TRBD2	TRBJ2-2	CASSPTSGRTGELFF	TGTGCCAGCTCACCGACTAGCGGGAGAACCGGGGAGCTGTTTTTT
TRBV29-1	-	TRBD1	TRBJ1-1	CSVAQGARSEAFF	TGCAGCGTTGCACAGGGGGCGCGCTCTGAAGCTTTCTTT
TRBV2	few	TRBD1	TRBJ1-1	CASNRIRQGRGAFF	TGTGCCAGCAATCGTATCCGACAGGGCAGGGGAGCTTTCTTT
TRBV11-3	-	-	TRBJ2-3	CASSFQGGTDTQYF	TGTGCCAGCAGCTTCCAGGGAGGTACAGATACGCAGTATTTT
TRBV19	-	-	TRBJ2-1	CASSIQAGVYNEQFF	TGTGCCAGTAGTATTCAGGCGGGCGTCTACAATGAGCAGTTCTTC
TRBV7-2	-	TRBD2	TRBJ2-7	CASSLRLAGHEQYF	TGTGCCAGCAGCTTAAGGCTAGCGGGACACGAGCAGTACTTC
TRBV5-6	few	TRBD1	TRBJ1-2	CASSLAQGNVYGYTF	TGTGCCAGCAGCTTGGCACAGGGGAATGTCTATGGCTACACCTTC
TRBV18	-	TRBD1	TRBJ2-6	CASSAGGSGANVLTF	TGTGCCAGCTCTGCAGGGGGTTCTGGGGCCAACGTCCTGACTTTC
TRBV6-6	few	-	TRBJ2-7	CASRLAYEQYF	TGTGCCAGCAGGCTAGCCTACGAGCAGTACTTC
TRBV7-9	-	-	TRBJ1-2	CASSTSSGMFGYTF	TGTGCCAGCAGCACGTCGTCGGGGATGTTTGGCTACACCTTC
TRBV27	-	-	TRBJ2-7	CASSPSPVRAYEQYF	TGTGCCAGCAGCCCCTCCCCGGTGAGGGCGTACGAGCAGTACTTC
TRBV27	-	-	TRBJ2-3	CASSSSLAFDRGTDTQYF	TGTGCCAGCAGTTCCTCTCTCGCCTTCGACCGGGGAACAGATACGCAGTATTTT
TRBV7-2	-	TRBD2	TRBJ2-7	CASSLEASGAYEQYF	TGTGCCAGCAGCTTAGAGGCTAGCGGAGCGTACGAGCAGTACTTC
TRBV11-2	-	TRBD1	TRBJ1-1	CASSLAGQGITEAFF	TGTGCCAGCAGCTTGGCGGGACAGGGGATCACTGAAGCTTTCTTT
TRBV7-9	-	TRBD1	TRBJ2-7	CASSPQQGVAYEQYF	TGTGCCAGCAGCCCGCAACAGGGGGTTGCCTACGAGCAGTACTTC
TRBV6-5	-	-	TRBJ2-7	CASSSDSSYEQYF	TGTGCCAGCAGCTCCGACAGTTCCTACGAGCAGTACTTC
TRBV11-1	-	-	TRBJ2-7	CASSLAVGAGGEQYF	TGTGCCAGCAGCTTAGCGGTAGGGGCCGGGGGAGAGCAGTACTTC
TRBV5-6	few	TRBD1	TRBJ2-3	CASSLGQGEIDTQYF	TGTGCCAGCAGCTTGGGCCAGGGGGAAATAGATACGCAGTATTTT
TRBV2	-	-	TRBJ2-7	CASSEIGGSYEQYF	TGTGCCAGCAGTGAAATAGGCGGATCCTACGAGCAGTACTTC
TRBV6-6	-	TRBD1	TRBJ1-1	CASTPTGTVNTEAFF	TGTGCCAGCACCCCCACCGGGACAGTGAACACTGAAGCTTTCTTT